Following are 8 T cell receptor beta chains from one sample sequenced in a study of post-analysis software for immune sequencing data. Study-level findings and limits: With TRBV5-6, TRBV5-1 and TRBV20-1 included, a handful of TRBV segments were more frequent in patients than in controls.

These TCRs are of unknown antigen specificity. The TCR beta cDNA libraries carried unique molecular identifiers. TCRdb processed the PCR reads anew with MiXCR; each CDR3 protein has one entry. The sample includes a few hundred thousand distinct CDR3 sequences, 30% to 45% seen only once; the top ten take 13%. Sequencing input: blood. These receptors were collected from a girl aged 5-17 years with multiple sclerosis.

The CDR3, as DNA: TGTGCCAGCAGTGCCTACAGGGGAGGAGAGACCCAGTACTTC. Encoded protein: CASSAYRGGETQYF. The chain couples TRBV28 to TRBJ2-5, with D perhaps TRBD1 (7 bases). CDR1 is MDHEN and CDR2 is SYDVKM in the germline V gene. CDR3 length: 14 amino acids. The V and J ends lost 5 bases and 4 bases respectively, with 14 bases between them.

The rearrangement links TRBV29-1 to TRBJ1-2; TRBD1 might be the D (5 bases). Trimming removed 3 bases from V and 8 bases from J, with 13 bases in between. Germline V gene data show CDR1 as SQVTM and CDR2 as ANQGSEA. The CDR3 runs to 12 residues. In nucleotides, the CDR3 is TGCAGCGTTGATCGGGACCCCGGAGGCTACACCTTC. Residues: CSVDRDPGGYTF.

This clonotype was counted between two and nine times. The gene calls are TRBV20-1 and TRBJ1-5, with 10 nucleotides matching TRBD1. Germline V gives CDR1 DFQATT, CDR2 SNEGSKA (reference sequence). With V trimmed by 0 bases and J by 5 bases, 7 bases remained unmatched. The CDR3 length is 16 residues. The CDR3 sequence is CSAREGTGAFYQPQHF. CDR3 nucleotides: TGCAGTGCTAGAGAGGGGACAGGGGCGTTTTATCAGCCCCAGCATTTT.

This sequence joins TRBV20-1 and TRBJ1-5; the match to TRBD1 covers 8 bases. The CDR3 consists of 19 residues. In germline, CDR1 is DFQATT, CDR2 SNEGSKA (reference sequence). V gave up 6 bases and J gave up 0 bases; unmatched junction bases: 19. CDR3 in amino acids: CSASPSRRGPEYSNQPQHF. The DNA for the CDR3 is TGCAGTGCCTCCCCAAGCCGCAGGGGGCCTGAGTATAGCAATCAGCCCCAGCATTTT.

This clonotype has just a few counts. The V and J genes are TRBV20-1 and TRBJ2-5; 10 bases fit TRBD2. With 3 bases clipped from V and 2 bases from J, the junction kept 6 bases outside the gene matches. The CDR3 is made up of 15 amino acids. Germline CDR1 reads DFQATT; CDR2 reads SNEGSKA (reference sequence). For the CDR3, the DNA is TGCAGTGCTAGCTTAGCGGGGGGTGTTCAAGAGACCCAGTACTTC. Amino acids: CSASLAGGVQETQYF.

The chain couples TRBV20-1 to TRBJ1-2; TRBD1 agrees at 9 bases. This CDR3 has 13 residues. J lost 7 bases, V lost 5 bases, and 8 bases had no gene match. CDR1 is DFQATT and CDR2 is SNEGSKA in the germline V gene (reference sequence). The CDR3 loop is CSAWTGVIGGYTF. The CDR3 coding sequence is TGCAGTGCTTGGACAGGGGTAATAGGTGGCTACACCTTC.

V is TRBV2 and J is TRBJ1-2, with D tentatively TRBD1 (6 bases). CDR3 length equals 14 residues. Trimming removed 10 bases from V and 2 bases from J, with 17 bases in between. CDR1 and CDR2 (germline): SNHLY, FYNNEI. The CDR3 spells CATLGGRMNYGYTF. CDR3 coding DNA: TGTGCCACCCTAGGGGGACGGATGAACTATGGCTACACCTTC. Variable domain in full (rest from reference TRBV2 and TRBJ1-2): EPEVTQTPSHQVTQMGQEVILRCVPISNHLYFYWYRQILGQKVEFLVSFYNNEISEKSEIFDDQFSVERPDGSNFTLKIRSTKLEDSAMYFCATLGGRMNYGYTFGSGTRLTVV.

There are a few counts of this clonotype. V gene TRBV28 combines with J gene TRBJ2-4, with 7 bases identical to TRBD1. The germline V gene has CDR1 MDHEN and CDR2 SYDVKM. J was trimmed by 0 bases and V by 4 bases; bases with no gene match: 6. The CDR3 loop spans 16 amino acids. The CDR3 nucleotides read TGTGCCAGCAGTTCCCGGACAGGCCTAGCCAAAAACATTCAGTACTTC. It codes for CASSSRTGLAKNIQYF.